These T cell receptor beta chains were read from a single sample in a study of cytomegalovirus exposure and HLA in healthy donors. Here immunoSEQ multiplex PCR was the method, and the copy in TCRdb shows in-frame clones only, minus some. The sample data list approximately 170,000 clones. The sample comprised PBMCs. These TCRs come from a woman under 30 in good health and CMV-seropositive. Each CDR3 is given with its conserved first and last residue. Fields, in order: D gene, V gene, J gene, CDR3 protein, CDR3 DNA. D genes are given only for firm matches.

>TRBD1|TRBV5-4|TRBJ2-2
CASSGRDRATGELFF
TGTGCCAGCAGCGGCCGGGACAGGGCGACCGGGGAGCTGTTTTTT
>-|TRBV11-3|TRBJ1-2
CASSARPTTSQGPSGYGYTF
TGTGCCAGCAGCGCGCGGCCGACAACTTCACAGGGACCATCGGGCTATGGCTACACCTTC
>TRBD1|TRBV9|TRBJ1-4
CASSPSGTGGAGEKLFF
TGTGCCAGCAGTCCCTCCGGGACAGGGGGCGCGGGTGAAAAACTGTTTTTT
>-|TRBV29-1|TRBJ1-1
CSGGEATEAFF
TGCAGCGGGGGAGAGGCCACTGAAGCTTTCTTT
>TRBD1|TRBV13|TRBJ1-2
CASSRTGPGGYTF
TGTGCCAGCAGCCGGACAGGGCCAGGTGGCTACACCTTC
>TRBD1|TRBV19|TRBJ1-2
CATQGQGRSGYTF
TGTGCCACCCAAGGACAGGGTAGGTCTGGCTACACCTTC
>-|TRBV18|TRBJ1-2
CASSPGGLTNYGYTF
TGTGCCAGCTCACCCGGAGGCCTCACCAACTATGGCTACACCTTC
>-|TRBV2|TRBJ1-2
CASMGNGGKKHGYTF
TGTGCCAGCATGGGGAATGGGGGCAAGAAGCATGGCTACACCTTC
>TRBD1|TRBV5-1|TRBJ1-1
CASSLARTGEAFF
TGCGCCAGCAGCTTGGCCAGGACAGGTGAAGCTTTCTTT
>TRBD1|TRBV6-5|TRBJ1-1
CASSWGTAEAFF
TGTGCCAGCAGTTGGGGGACAGCTGAAGCTTTCTTT
>TRBD2|TRBV9|TRBJ2-3
CASSVVGTSGGTDTQYF
TGTGCCAGCAGCGTAGTCGGGACTAGCGGGGGCACAGATACGCAGTATTTT
>TRBD2|TRBV9|TRBJ2-6
CASSAQSGRGSGANVLTF
TGTGCCAGCAGCGCCCAAAGCGGGAGGGGGTCTGGGGCCAACGTCCTGACTTTC
>-|TRBV7-9|TRBJ2-7
CASSRSEGLSEQYF
TGTGCCAGCAGCCGATCCGAGGGATTGAGCGAGCAGTACTTC
>-|TRBV5-1|TRBJ1-3
CASSPVESGNTIYF
TGCGCCAGCAGCCCGGTTGAGTCTGGAAACACCATATATTTT
>-|TRBV4-2|TRBJ2-7
CASSQGTASYEQYF
TGTGCCAGCAGCCAAGGGACAGCCTCCTACGAGCAGTACTTC
>-|TRBV19|TRBJ1-3
CASSIEMLGARGNTIYF
TGTGCCAGTAGTATAGAGATGTTGGGGGCGCGAGGAAACACCATATATTTT
>-|TRBV9|TRBJ2-3
CASSVGRVADTQYF
TGTGCCAGCAGCGTAGGGAGGGTGGCAGATACGCAGTATTTT
>TRBD2|TRBV2|TRBJ2-7
CASSEAALKRGSYEQYF
TGTGCCAGCAGTGAAGCAGCCCTTAAGCGGGGTTCCTACGAGCAGTACTTC
>TRBD2|TRBV18|TRBJ2-3
CASSPRGGLRTDTQYF
TGTGCCAGCTCACCGAGGGGAGGGTTGCGCACAGATACGCAGTATTTT
>-|TRBV2|TRBJ1-3
CASSGGGGNTIYF
TGTGCCAGCAGTGGGGGGGGAGGAAACACCATATATTTT
>TRBD2|TRBV5-1|TRBJ2-1
CASSPATSTLFDEQFF
TGCGCCAGCAGCCCCGCGACTAGCACCCTGTTCGATGAGCAGTTCTTC
>-|TRBV6-5|TRBJ2-5
CASSSLREQYF
TGTGCCAGCAGCTCCCTCCGGGAGCAGTACTTC
>-|TRBV7-7|TRBJ2-5
CASSLSGETQYF
TGTGCTAGCAGCCTAAGCGGGGAGACCCAGTACTTC
>-|TRBV6-4|TRBJ2-7
CASSKQPSSYEQYF
TGTGCCAGCAGTAAACAGCCGAGCTCCTACGAGCAGTACTTC